This entry lists 20 T cell receptor beta chains sequenced from one sample in a study of blood T cell repertoires in COVID-19. Using immunoSEQ multiplex PCR, the repertoire was profiled, and TCRdb retains in-frame clones only, with some absent. The sample comprises nearly 95,000 clones, over 75% of which are singletons, and about 5% rests with the top ten. Source material: peripheral blood. These TCRs come from a woman older than 75 with acute or convalescent COVID-19.

The CDR3 DNA reads TGTGCCAGTAGGACTGGACAGGGTGGTGGGCCCCAGCATTTT. Residues: CASRTGQGGGPQHF. The V and J genes are TRBV19 and TRBJ1-5; TRBD1 matches 8 bases. Per the germline V gene, CDR1 is LNHDA and CDR2 is SQIVND (reference sequence). The CDR3 runs to 14 residues. J was trimmed by 9 bases and V by 6 bases; bases with no gene match: 10.

The rearrangement links TRBV7-2 to TRBJ2-4; D gene unclear. The CDR3 runs to 19 residues. Trimming cost V 2 bases and J 3 bases, with 23 bases left between them. CDR1 and CDR2 (germline): SGHTA, FQGNSA. The CDR3 DNA reads as TGTGCCAGCAGCTTAACCTTGACAACCCTTTCTCGGCACAAAAACATTCAGTACTTC. This sequence encodes CASSLTLTTLSRHKNIQYF.

The rearrangement uses TRBV18 and TRBJ2-7; the D gene is possibly TRBD1 (5 bases). The V and J ends lost 6 bases and 4 bases respectively, with 13 bases between them. The CDR3 length is 13 residues. Germline assignment: CDR1 KGHSH and CDR2 LQKENI. The CDR3 region has the DNA TGTGCCAGCTCGCTAGAAAGGGGTTACGAGCAGTACTTC. Its translation is CASSLERGYEQYF.

The rearrangement joins TRBV28 to TRBJ1-2; the D gene is possibly TRBD1 (6 bases). CDR1 and CDR2 from the germline V gene are MDHEN and SYDVKM. The CDR3 is made up of 13 amino acids. V dropped 7 bases and J dropped 3 bases, with 12 bases sitting between them. The CDR3 region has the DNA TGTGCCAGCAACCTACAGGGCTACTATGGCTACACCTTC. This gives the protein CASNLQGYYGYTF.

Turning to this clone: Additional DNA sequences in this sample encode the identical CDR3. The V gene is TRBV9, the J gene TRBJ2-1; no clear D gene. The CDR3 has 13 residues. Germline-derived CDR1 and CDR2 are SGDLS and YYNGEE. Trimming pared 0 bases from V and 6 bases from J, leaving 7 bases between. The CDR3 sequence is CASSVDPGNEQFF. The CDR3 nucleotides are TGTGCCAGCAGCGTAGACCCAGGCAATGAGCAGTTCTTC.

The chain is built from TRBV15 and TRBJ2-3; unclear D gene. The CDR3 sequence is 13 residues long. The germline V gene encodes CDR1 LNHNV and CDR2 YYDKDF (reference sequence). With 5 bases removed from V and 0 bases from J, the gap between germline ends came to 6 bases. DNA of the CDR3: TGTGCCACCAGCGGAGCTAGCACAGATACGCAGTATTTT. Protein sequence: CATSGASTDTQYF. Full variable domain (outside the CDR3, taken from reference TRBV15 and TRBJ2-3): DAMVIQNPRYQVTQFGKPVTLSCSQTLNHNVMYWYQQKSSQAPKLLFHYYDKDFNNEADTPDNFQSRRPNTSFCFLDIRSPGLGDTAMYLCATSGASTDTQYFGPGTRLTVL.

The V and J genes are TRBV6-7 and TRBJ1-1, with D possibly TRBD1 on 5 matching bases. TRBV6-7 is classed as an ORF, of uncertain function. V dropped 2 bases and J dropped 0 bases, with 7 bases sitting between them. The CDR3 has 14 amino acids. CDR3 amino acids: CASSYPGMNTEAFF. CDR3 nucleotide sequence: TGTGCCAGCAGTTACCCAGGGATGAACACTGAAGCTTTCTTT.

CDR3 in amino acids: CASSLDRGTGYTF. The CDR3 DNA is TGCGCCAGCAGTCTAGACAGGGGGACTGGCTACACCTTC. This chain connects TRBV10-1 to TRBJ1-2, with 9 bases lining up with TRBD1. The V and J ends lost 5 bases and 7 bases, in that order; junction bases with no gene match: 5. Germline-derived CDR1 and CDR2 are WNHNN and SYGVQD (reference sequence). CDR3 length: 13 residues.

The chain couples TRBV5-5 to TRBJ1-1, with D possibly matching TRBD1 (6 bases). Germline loops: CDR1 SGHKS, CDR2 YYEKEE (reference sequence). The V and J ends lost 1 base and 1 base respectively, with 17 bases between them. CDR3 length: 17 amino acids. CDR3 loop: CASSLLPADSSNTEAFF. For the CDR3, the DNA is TGTGCCAGCAGCTTGCTGCCCGCGGACAGTTCGAACACTGAAGCTTTCTTT.

The J gene is TRBJ1-5, the V gene TRBV5-6, with D unresolved. The CDR3 is 17 residues long. V lost 4 bases, J lost 6 bases, and 23 bases lay in between. Germline assignment: CDR1 SGHDT and CDR2 YYEEEE. CDR3 protein: CASSHTRAGRSVQPQHF. CDR3 nucleotides: TGTGCCAGCAGCCATACAAGGGCCGGGAGGAGTGTTCAGCCCCAGCATTTT. Full variable domain (missing parts from reference TRBV5-6 and TRBJ1-5): DAGVTQSPTHLIKTRGQQVTLRCSPKSGHDTVSWYQQALGQGPQFIFQYYEEEERQRGNFPDRFSGHQFPNYSSELNVNALLLGDSALYLCASSHTRAGRSVQPQHFGDGTRLSIL.

V and J are TRBV6-5 and TRBJ2-7, with D unclear. The CDR3 sequence is 14 residues long. V was trimmed by 4 bases and J by 1 base, leaving 11 bases between them. CDR1 and CDR2 (germline): MNHEY, SVGAGI. The CDR3 is CASSSPRLSYEQYF. Here the CDR3 DNA reads TGTGCCAGCAGTTCCCCCAGGTTATCCTACGAGCAGTACTTC.

This clone has just one count. V is TRBV2 and J is TRBJ2-1; TRBD2 aligns across 12 bases. The germline V gene has CDR1 SNHLY and CDR2 FYNNEI. This CDR3 has 15 amino acids. J lost 5 bases, V lost 6 bases, and 5 bases had no gene match. CDR3 sequence (DNA): TGTGCCAGCAGGGGGGGACTAGCGGGCAACAATGAGCAGTTCTTC. Translated: CASRGGLAGNNEQFF.

The chain couples TRBV10-3 to TRBJ1-2; D perhaps matches TRBD1 (5 bases). Trimming cost V 4 bases and J 4 bases, with 16 bases left between them. The CDR3 spans 15 residues. CDR1 and CDR2 from the germline V gene are ENHRY and SYGVKD. As DNA, the CDR3 is TGTGCCATCAGTGGGGGGGGACCAAGCTTCTATGGCTACACCTTC. Translation: CAISGGGPSFYGYTF.

This chain joins TRBV29-1 and TRBJ2-1; no clear D. The CDR3 totals 15 residues. Trimming took off 6 bases at V and 3 bases at J, with 18 bases between the two ends. Germline CDR1 and CDR2: SQVTM and ANQGSEA. CDR3 nucleotide sequence: TGCAGCGTAGCCAACAGCAGAAAGCTCTACAATGAGCAGTTCTTC. Protein product: CSVANSRKLYNEQFF.

As concerns this clone: The junction shows a germline mismatch at one end, possibly a read error. This chain links TRBV2 with TRBJ2-7; maybe TRBD2 (6 bases). The germline gives CDR1 SNHLY, CDR2 FYNNEI. The CDR3 is made up of 14 amino acids. The CDR3 spells CASSEERVSYEQYF. In DNA, the CDR3 is TGTGCCAGCAGCGAAGAGCGGGTTTCCTACGAGCAGTACTTC.

This clone appeared a single time. Here the CDR3 reads CASSQQGDGGKLFF. In nucleotides, the CDR3 is TGTGCCAGCAGTCAACAGGGGGATGGTGGAAAACTGTTTTTT. This sequence joins TRBV6-5 and TRBJ1-4; TRBD1 aligns across 8 bases. The CDR3 has 14 amino acids. The ends lost 5 bases at V and 10 bases at J; junction bases unmatched: 9. The V gene's germline CDR1 is MNHEY and CDR2 SVGAGI.

The chain is built from TRBV14 and TRBJ1-2, with D uncertain. The CDR3 extends over 13 amino acids. Deletions cut 2 bases from V and 8 bases from J, with 12 bases between. CDR1 and CDR2 from the germline V gene are SGHDN and FVKESK. DNA of the CDR3: TGTGCCAGCAGCCAAATGAGAGACGGGGGCTACACCTTC. This sequence encodes CASSQMRDGGYTF.

The chain is built from TRBV14 and TRBJ2-5; possible D gene TRBD2, 6 bases. The CDR3 extends over 15 amino acids. The germline V gene encodes CDR1 SGHDN and CDR2 FVKESK. Trimming took 1 base from V and 4 from J, leaving 13 bases between them. The CDR3 sequence: CASSQARVGGETQYF. In DNA form, the CDR3 reads TGTGCCAGCAGCCAAGCCAGGGTCGGGGGAGAGACCCAGTACTTC.

The chain couples TRBV3-1 (or the pseudogene TRBV3-2) to TRBJ1-3; D is unclear. This CDR3 region has 13 residues. Trimming cost V 6 bases and J 4 bases, with 10 bases left between them. The V gene's germline CDR1 is LGHDT and CDR2 YNNKEL (reference sequence). The CDR3 protein is CASSLNGGNTIYF. As DNA, the CDR3 is TGTGCCAGCAGTCTCAACGGGGGAAACACCATATATTTT.

The chain carries TRBV5-4 and TRBJ2-3, with D hard to call. This CDR3 comprises 15 residues. Germline CDR1 SGHNT, CDR2 YYREEE (reference sequence). The V end lost 1 base, the J end lost 4 bases, and 13 bases lay between the germline ends. As DNA, the CDR3 is TGTGCCAGCAGCTTGCTGGCAGGTTCTTCAGATACGCAGTATTTT. It translates to CASSLLAGSSDTQYF.